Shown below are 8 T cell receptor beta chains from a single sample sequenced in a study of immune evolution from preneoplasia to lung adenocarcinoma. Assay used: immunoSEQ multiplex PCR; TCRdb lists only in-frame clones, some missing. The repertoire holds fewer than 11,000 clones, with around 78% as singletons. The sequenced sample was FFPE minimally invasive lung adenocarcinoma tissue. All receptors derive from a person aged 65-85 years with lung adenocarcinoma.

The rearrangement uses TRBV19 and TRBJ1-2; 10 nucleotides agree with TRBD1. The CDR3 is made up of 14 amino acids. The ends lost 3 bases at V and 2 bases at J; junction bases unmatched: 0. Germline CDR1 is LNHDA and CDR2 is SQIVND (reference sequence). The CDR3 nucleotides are TGTGCCAGTAGTATGACAGGGGGCAACTATGGCTACACCTTC. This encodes CASSMTGGNYGYTF.

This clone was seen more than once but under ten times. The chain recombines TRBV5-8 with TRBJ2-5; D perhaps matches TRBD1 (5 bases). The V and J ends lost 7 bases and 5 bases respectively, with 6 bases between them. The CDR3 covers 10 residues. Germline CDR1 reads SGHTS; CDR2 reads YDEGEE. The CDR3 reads CASPGETQYF. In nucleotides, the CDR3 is TGTGCCAGCCCAGGGGAGACCCAGTACTTC.

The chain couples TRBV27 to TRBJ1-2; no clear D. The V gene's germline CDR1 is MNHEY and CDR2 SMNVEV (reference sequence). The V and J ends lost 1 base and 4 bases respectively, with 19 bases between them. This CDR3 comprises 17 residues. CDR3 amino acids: CASSLFAGSPGLYGYTF. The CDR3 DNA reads TGTGCCAGCAGTTTATTCGCCGGCAGCCCCGGACTCTATGGCTACACCTTC.

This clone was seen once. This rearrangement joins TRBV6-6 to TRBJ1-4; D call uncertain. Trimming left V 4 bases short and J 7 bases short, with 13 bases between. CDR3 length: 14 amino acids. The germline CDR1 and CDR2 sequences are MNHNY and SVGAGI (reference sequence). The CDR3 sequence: CASSSRSDGEKLFF. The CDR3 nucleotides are TGTGCCAGCAGTTCCCGTTCCGACGGTGAAAAACTGTTTTTT.

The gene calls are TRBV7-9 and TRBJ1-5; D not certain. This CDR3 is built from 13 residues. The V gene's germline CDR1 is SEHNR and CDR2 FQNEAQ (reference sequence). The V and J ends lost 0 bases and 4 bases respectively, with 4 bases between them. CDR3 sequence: CASSLAWNQPQHF. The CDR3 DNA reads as TGTGCCAGCAGCTTAGCGTGGAATCAGCCCCAGCATTTT.

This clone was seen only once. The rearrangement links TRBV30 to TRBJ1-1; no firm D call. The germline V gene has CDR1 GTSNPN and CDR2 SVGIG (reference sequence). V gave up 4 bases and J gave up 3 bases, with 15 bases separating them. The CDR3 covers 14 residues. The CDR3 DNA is TGTGCCTGGACCTTTAAGAGTGGCGACACTGAAGCTTTCTTT. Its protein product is CAWTFKSGDTEAFF.

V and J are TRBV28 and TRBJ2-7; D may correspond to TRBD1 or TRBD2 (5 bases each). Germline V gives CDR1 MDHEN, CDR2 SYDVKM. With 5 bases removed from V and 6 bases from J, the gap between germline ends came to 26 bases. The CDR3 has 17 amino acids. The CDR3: CASSPTRGPTLLGEQYF. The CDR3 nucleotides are TGTGCCAGCAGTCCAACCCGGGGCCCGACCCTCCTCGGCGAGCAGTACTTC.

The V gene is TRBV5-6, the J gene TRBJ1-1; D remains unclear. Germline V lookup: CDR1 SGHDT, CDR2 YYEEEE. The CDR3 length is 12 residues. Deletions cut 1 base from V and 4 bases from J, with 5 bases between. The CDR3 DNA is TGTGCCAGCAGCTTGCTGGTCACTGAAGCTTTCTTT. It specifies CASSLLVTEAFF.